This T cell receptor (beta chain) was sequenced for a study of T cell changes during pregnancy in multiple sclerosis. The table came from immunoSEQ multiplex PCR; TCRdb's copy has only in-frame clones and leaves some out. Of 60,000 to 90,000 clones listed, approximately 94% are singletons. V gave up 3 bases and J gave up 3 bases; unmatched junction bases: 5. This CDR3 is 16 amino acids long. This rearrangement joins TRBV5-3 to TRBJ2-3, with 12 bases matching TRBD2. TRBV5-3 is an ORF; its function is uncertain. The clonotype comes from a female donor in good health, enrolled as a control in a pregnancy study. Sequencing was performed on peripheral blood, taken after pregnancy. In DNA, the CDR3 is TGTGCCAGAAGCTCAGGACTAGCGGGAAGAACAGATACGCAGTATTTT. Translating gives CARSSGLAGRTDTQYF.